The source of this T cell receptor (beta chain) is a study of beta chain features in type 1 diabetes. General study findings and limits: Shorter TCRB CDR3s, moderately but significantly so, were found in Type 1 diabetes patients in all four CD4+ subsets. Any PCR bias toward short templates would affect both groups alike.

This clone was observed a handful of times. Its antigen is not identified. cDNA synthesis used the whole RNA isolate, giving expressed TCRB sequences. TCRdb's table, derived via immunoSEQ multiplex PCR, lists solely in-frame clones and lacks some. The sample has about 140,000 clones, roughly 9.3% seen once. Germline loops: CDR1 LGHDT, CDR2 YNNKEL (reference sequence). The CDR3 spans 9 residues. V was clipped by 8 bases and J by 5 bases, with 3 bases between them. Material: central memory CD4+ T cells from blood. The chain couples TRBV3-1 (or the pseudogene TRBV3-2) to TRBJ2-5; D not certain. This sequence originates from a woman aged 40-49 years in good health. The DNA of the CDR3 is TGTGCCAGCGGCGAGACCCAGTACTTC. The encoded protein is CASGETQYF.